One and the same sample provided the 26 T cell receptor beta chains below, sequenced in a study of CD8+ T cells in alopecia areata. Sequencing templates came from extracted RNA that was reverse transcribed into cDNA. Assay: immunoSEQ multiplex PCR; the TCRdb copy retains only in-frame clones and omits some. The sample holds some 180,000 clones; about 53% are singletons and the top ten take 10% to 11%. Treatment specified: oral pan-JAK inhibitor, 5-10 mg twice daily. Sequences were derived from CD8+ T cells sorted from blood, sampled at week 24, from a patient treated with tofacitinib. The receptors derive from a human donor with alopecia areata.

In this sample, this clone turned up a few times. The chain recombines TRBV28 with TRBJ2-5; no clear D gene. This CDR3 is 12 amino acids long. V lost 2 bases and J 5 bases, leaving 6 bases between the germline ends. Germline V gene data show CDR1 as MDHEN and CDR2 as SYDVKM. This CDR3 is CASSLEEETQYF. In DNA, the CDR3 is TGTGCCAGCAGTTTAGAAGAGGAGACCCAGTACTTC. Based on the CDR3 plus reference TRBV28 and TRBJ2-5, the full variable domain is DVKVTQSSRYLVKRTGEKVFLECVQDMDHENMFWYRQDPGLGLRLIYFSYDVKMKEKGDIPEGYSVSREKKERFSLILESASTNQTSMYLCASSLEEETQYFGPGTRLLVL.

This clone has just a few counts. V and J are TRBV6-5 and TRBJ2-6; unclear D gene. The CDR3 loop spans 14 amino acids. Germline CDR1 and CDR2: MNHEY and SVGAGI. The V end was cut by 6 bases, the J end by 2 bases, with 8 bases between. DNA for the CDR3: TGTGCCAGCAGCCCTGCCGCTGGGGCCAACGTCCTGACTTTC. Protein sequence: CASSPAAGANVLTF.

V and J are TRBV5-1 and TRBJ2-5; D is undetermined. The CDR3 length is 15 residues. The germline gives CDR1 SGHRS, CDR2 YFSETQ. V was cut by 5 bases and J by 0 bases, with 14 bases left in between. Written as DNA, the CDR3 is TGCGCCAGCAGAACAACCAGGTCGGACCAAGAGACCCAGTACTTC. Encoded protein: CASRTTRSDQETQYF.

CDR3 amino acids: CASSQETGQLTEAFF. CDR3 nucleotides: TGCGCCAGCAGCCAAGAGACAGGGCAGTTGACTGAAGCTTTCTTT. This chain joins TRBV4-3 and TRBJ1-1; TRBD1 matches at 7 bases. The V gene end was trimmed by 0 bases and the J gene end by 5 bases; junction bases not matched to a gene: 6. Germline V gene sequence: CDR1 LGHNA, CDR2 YSLEER. The CDR3 is made up of 15 amino acids.

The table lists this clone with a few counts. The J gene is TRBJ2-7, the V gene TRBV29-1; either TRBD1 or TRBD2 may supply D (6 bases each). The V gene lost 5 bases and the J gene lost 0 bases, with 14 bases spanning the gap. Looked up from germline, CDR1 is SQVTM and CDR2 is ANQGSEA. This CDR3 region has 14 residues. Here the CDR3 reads CSVSNRGLSYEQYF. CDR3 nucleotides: TGCAGCGTTTCTAACCGGGGGCTCTCCTACGAGCAGTACTTC.

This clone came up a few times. The CDR3 spells CASSLLGNEQFF. CDR3 nucleotides: TGCGCCAGCAGCTTGCTGGGGAATGAGCAGTTCTTC. The rearrangement uses TRBV5-1 and TRBJ2-1, with no clear D. V lost 1 base and J lost 7, with 6 bases in between. This CDR3 region has 12 residues. CDR1 and CDR2 from the germline V gene are SGHRS and YFSETQ.

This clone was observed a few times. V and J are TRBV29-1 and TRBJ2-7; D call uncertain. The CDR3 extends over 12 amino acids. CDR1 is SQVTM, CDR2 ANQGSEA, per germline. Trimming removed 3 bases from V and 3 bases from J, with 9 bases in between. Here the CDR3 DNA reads TGCAGCGTTGACGGCGCGGACTACGAGCAGTACTTC. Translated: CSVDGADYEQYF.

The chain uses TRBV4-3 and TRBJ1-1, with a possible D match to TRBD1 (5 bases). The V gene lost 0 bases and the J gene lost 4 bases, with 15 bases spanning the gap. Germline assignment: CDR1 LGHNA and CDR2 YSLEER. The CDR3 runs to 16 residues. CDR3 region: CASSQDARGGGTEAFF. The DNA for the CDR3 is TGCGCCAGCAGCCAAGATGCGAGGGGAGGAGGCACTGAAGCTTTCTTT.

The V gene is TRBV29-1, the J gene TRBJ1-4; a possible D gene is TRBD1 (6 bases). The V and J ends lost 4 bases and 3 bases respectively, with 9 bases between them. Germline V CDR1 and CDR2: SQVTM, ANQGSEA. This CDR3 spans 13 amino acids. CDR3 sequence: CSVVQGPNEKLFF. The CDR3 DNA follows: TGCAGCGTTGTACAGGGCCCTAATGAAAAACTGTTTTTT.

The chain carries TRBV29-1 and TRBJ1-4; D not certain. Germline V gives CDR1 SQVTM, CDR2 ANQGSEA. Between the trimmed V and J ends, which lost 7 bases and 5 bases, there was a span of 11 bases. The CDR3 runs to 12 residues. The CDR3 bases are TGCAGCGCCCAGAGAGGGAATGAAAAACTGTTTTTT. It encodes CSAQRGNEKLFF.

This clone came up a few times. The CDR3 region is CSVEEGGTGPSKDTQYF. The CDR3 DNA sequence: TGCAGCGTTGAAGAAGGTGGAACGGGACCTTCCAAGGATACGCAGTATTTT. The chain couples TRBV29-1 to TRBJ2-3, with D perhaps given as TRBD1 or TRBD2 (5 bases each). Germline lookup yields CDR1 SQVTM and CDR2 ANQGSEA. The CDR3 contains 17 residues. V was cut by 0 bases and J by 6 bases, with 22 bases left in between.

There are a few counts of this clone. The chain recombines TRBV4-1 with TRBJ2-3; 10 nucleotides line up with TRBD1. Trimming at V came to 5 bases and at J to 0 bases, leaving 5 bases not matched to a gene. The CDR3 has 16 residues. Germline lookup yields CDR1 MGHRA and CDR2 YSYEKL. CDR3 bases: TGCGCCAGCAGCACTGAGGACAGGGGGAGCACAGATACGCAGTATTTT. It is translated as CASSTEDRGSTDTQYF.

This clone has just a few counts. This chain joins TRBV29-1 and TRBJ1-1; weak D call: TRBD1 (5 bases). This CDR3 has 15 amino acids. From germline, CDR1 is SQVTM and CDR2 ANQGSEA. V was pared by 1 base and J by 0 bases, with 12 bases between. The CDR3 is CSVEVADRLNTEAFF. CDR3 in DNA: TGCAGCGTTGAAGTGGCTGACAGACTGAACACTGAAGCTTTCTTT.

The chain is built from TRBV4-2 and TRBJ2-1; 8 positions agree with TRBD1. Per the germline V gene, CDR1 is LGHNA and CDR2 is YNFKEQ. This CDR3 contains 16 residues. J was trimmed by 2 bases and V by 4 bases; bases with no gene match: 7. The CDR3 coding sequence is TGTGCCAGCAGCCCCGGACAGGGAGTCACCTACAATGAGCAGTTCTTC. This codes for CASSPGQGVTYNEQFF.

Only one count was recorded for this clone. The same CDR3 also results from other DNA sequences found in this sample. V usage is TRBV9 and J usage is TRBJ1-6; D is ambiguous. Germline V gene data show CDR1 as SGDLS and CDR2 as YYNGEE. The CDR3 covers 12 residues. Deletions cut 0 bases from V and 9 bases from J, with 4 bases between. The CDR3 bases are TGTGCCAGCAGCGTAGGGTCTTCACCCCTCCACTTT. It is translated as CASSVGSSPLHF.

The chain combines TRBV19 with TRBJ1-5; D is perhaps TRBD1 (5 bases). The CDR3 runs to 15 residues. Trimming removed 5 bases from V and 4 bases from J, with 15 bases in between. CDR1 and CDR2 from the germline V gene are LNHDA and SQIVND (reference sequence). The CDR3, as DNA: TGTGCCAGTAGTTGGGGGAGGACTGGGAATCAGCCCCAGCATTTT. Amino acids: CASSWGRTGNQPQHF.

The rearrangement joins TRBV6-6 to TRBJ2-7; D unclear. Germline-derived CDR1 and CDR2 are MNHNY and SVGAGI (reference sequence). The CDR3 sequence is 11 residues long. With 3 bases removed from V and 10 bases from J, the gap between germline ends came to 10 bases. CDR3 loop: CASSYGRKQYF. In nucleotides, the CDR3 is TGTGCCAGCAGTTATGGGCGTAAACAGTACTTC.

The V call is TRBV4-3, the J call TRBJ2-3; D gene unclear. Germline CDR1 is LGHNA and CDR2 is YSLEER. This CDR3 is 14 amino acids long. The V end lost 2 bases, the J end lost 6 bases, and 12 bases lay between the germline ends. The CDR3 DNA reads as TGCGCCAGCAGCCAAATGGAAGGAGCCGATACGCAGTATTTT. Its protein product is CASSQMEGADTQYF.

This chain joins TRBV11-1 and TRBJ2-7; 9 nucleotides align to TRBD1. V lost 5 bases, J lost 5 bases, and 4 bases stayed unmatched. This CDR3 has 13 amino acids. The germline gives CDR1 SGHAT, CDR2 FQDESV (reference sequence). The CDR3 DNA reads TGTGCCAGCAGCCGATGGACAGGGGACGAGCAGTACTTC. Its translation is CASSRWTGDEQYF.

The DNA for the CDR3 is TGTGCCTGGAGTGACCCACAGGACCCTAACTATGGCTACACCTTC. Translation gives CAWSDPQDPNYGYTF. The rearrangement uses TRBV30 and TRBJ1-2, with D tentatively TRBD1 (5 bases). V gave up 1 base and J gave up 0 bases, with 12 bases separating them. The CDR3 length is 15 residues. Germline V lookup: CDR1 GTSNPN, CDR2 SVGIG (reference sequence).

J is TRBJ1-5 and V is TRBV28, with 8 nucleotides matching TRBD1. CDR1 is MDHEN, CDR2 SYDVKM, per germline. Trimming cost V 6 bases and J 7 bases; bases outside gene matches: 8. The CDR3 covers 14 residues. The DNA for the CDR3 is TGTGCCAGCAGCCTGGGACAGGTGAGGCAGCCCCAGCATTTT. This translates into CASSLGQVRQPQHF.

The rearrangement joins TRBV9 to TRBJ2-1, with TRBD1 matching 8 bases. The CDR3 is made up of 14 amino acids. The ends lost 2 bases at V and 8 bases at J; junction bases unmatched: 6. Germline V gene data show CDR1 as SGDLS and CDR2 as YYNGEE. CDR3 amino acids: CASSVSGQVDEQFF. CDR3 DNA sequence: TGTGCCAGCAGCGTCTCGGGACAGGTCGATGAGCAGTTCTTC.

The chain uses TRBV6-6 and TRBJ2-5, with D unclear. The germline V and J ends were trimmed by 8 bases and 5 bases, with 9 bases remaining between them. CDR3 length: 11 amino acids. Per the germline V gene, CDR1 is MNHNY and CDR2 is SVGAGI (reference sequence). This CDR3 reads CASRFGETQYF. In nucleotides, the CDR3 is TGTGCCAGCCGGTTCGGGGAGACCCAGTACTTC.

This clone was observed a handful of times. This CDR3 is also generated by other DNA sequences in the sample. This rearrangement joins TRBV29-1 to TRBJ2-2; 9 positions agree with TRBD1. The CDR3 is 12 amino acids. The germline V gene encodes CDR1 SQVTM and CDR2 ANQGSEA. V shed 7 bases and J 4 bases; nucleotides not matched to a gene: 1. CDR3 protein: CSGQGGTGELFF. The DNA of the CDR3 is TGCAGCGGACAGGGGGGCACCGGGGAGCTGTTTTTT.

The CDR3 loop is CASSFSDIGYTF. Here the CDR3 DNA reads TGTGCCAGCAGTTTTTCGGACATTGGCTACACCTTC. The chain couples TRBV28 to TRBJ1-2; maybe TRBD1 (5 bases). This CDR3 contains 12 residues. Trimming stripped 3 bases from V and 7 bases from J, with 9 bases between. The germline CDR1 and CDR2 sequences are MDHEN and SYDVKM.

DNA for the CDR3: TGTGCCAGCTCACCCGGAGGGGAGCCCCAGCATTTT. It translates to CASSPGGEPQHF. J is TRBJ1-5 and V is TRBV18; TRBD1 is a possible D gene (5 bases). Germline loops: CDR1 KGHSH, CDR2 LQKENI. The CDR3 totals 12 residues. V lost 3 bases and J 8 bases, leaving 8 bases between the germline ends.